These T cell receptor beta chains were read from a single sample in a study of CD8+CD57+ T cells in acquired aplastic anemia. Via MiXCR, TCRdb re-called the reads, giving one row per CDR3 protein. Here the sample spans about 200,000 distinct CDR3 sequences, roughly 35% being singletons. Sequenced: sorted CD4+, CD8+, or CD8+CD57+ T cells (not recorded which) from PBMCs. These receptors were taken from a human donor in good health, serving as a control. Each CDR3 is given without its conserved first and last residue. The D gene is left open where the match is weak. Rows may omit the clone size; those that give it use once, few, many or a size class.

many	TRBV2	TRBJ1-2	NA	11	ASSETGVRGYT
NA	TRBV10-3	TRBJ2-4	NA	16	AISDSGANSVAKTIQY
many	TRBV20-1	TRBJ2-1	TRBD2	12	SANQREIGSEQF
NA	TRBV7-9	TRBJ1-5	NA	13	VSSTLGEENQPQH
many	TRBV19	TRBJ2-3	TRBD2	13	ATQPGLATTDTQY
many	TRBV6-1	TRBJ1-2	TRBD1	12	ATPRDDRGYGYT
many	TRBV7-9	TRBJ2-7	NA	13	ASSLRSVGAYEQY
NA	TRBV9	TRBJ2-2	NA	13	ASSVGGAMTGELF
many	TRBV2	TRBJ1-1	NA	11	ASRSGSEGEAF
NA	TRBV15	TRBJ1-1	NA	13	ATSRDRGLNTEAF
few	TRBV6-5	TRBJ2-4	NA	11	ASSSLPKNIQY
NA	TRBV19	TRBJ2-5	NA	13	ASSRYGGHQETQY
NA	TRBV3-1	TRBJ2-7	TRBD1	11	ASSFQGAHEQY
NA	TRBV12-3/TRBV12-4	TRBJ2-1	NA	13	ASRYGERGYNEQF
NA	TRBV5-1	TRBJ1-3	TRBD1	15	ASSLGGQGWSGNTIY
NA	TRBV2	TRBJ2-7	TRBD1	12	ASRSGQVMSEQY
NA	TRBV24-1	TRBJ2-1	TRBD2	13	ATSQRGGGDGEQF
many	TRBV15	TRBJ2-2	TRBD1	15	ATSRDSGTGGTGELF
many	TRBV20-1	TRBJ1-2	TRBD1	12	SASLGQIPFGYT
NA	TRBV29-1	TRBJ1-2	NA	9	ISGDIYGYT
NA	TRBV20-1	TRBJ2-3	NA	11	SARGASTDTQY
NA	TRBV6-5	TRBJ1-2	NA	14	ASSYQPPGPGYGYT
NA	TRBV9	TRBJ2-5	TRBD2	16	ASSPAGGRGPQIETQY
many	TRBV10-3	TRBJ2-2	TRBD1	14	AISDRGLSNTGELF
many	TRBV7-3	TRBJ2-1	NA	12	ASSGGEAYNEQF
many	TRBV2	TRBJ1-1	NA	14	ASSLGGGSWNTEAF
many	TRBV7-7	TRBJ2-5	TRBD1	10	ASSDRDETQY
many	TRBV9	TRBJ1-2	NA	13	ASSRDPKFIYGYT
many	TRBV5-1	TRBJ1-5	NA	15	ASSLAGPGVSNQPQH
NA	TRBV27	TRBJ1-1	TRBD1	12	ASSTTGRITEAF
many	TRBV19	TRBJ2-7	TRBD2	12	ASGREWDSYEQY
many	TRBV14	TRBJ2-7	NA	13	ASSQGWEGSYEQY